These 13 T cell receptor beta chains originate from one sample sequenced in a study of blood T cells in healthy people across ages. A second PCR, run for roughly 7 to 12 cycles, used a sample-barcoded 5' primer plus a J-beta primer mix. In TCRdb, the 5' RACE reads were re-called with MiXCR into one record per CDR3 protein. In the table there are about 1.4 million distinct CDR3 sequences, roughly 59% of which are singletons. Sequenced material: blood. These receptors came from a man between 18 and 35 years old in good health.

This clonotype was counted only a few times. The chain combines TRBV4-2 with TRBJ2-1; the match to TRBD2 covers 10 bases. Germline CDR1 and CDR2: LGHNA and YNFKEQ. The J segment lost 5 bases and the V segment lost 1 base, leaving 8 bases of the junction unmatched. The CDR3 runs to 17 residues. CDR3 sequence: CASSQVPGLAKNNEQFF. The CDR3, as DNA: TGTGCCAGCAGCCAAGTTCCGGGACTAGCGAAGAACAATGAGCAGTTCTTC.

This clonotype has just a few counts. The chain recombines TRBV29-1 with TRBJ2-7; 13 bases align to TRBD2. The J segment lost 6 bases and the V segment lost 1 base, leaving 3 bases of the junction unmatched. This CDR3 spans 14 amino acids. Per the germline V gene, CDR1 is SQVTM and CDR2 is ANQGSEA. The CDR3 protein is CSVEGRLAGGEQYF. As DNA, the CDR3 is TGCAGCGTTGAAGGACGACTAGCGGGGGGCGAGCAGTACTTC.

This chain uses TRBV7-9 with TRBJ2-1; TRBD2 matches 8 bases. V shed 5 bases, J shed 8 bases, and the junction held 8 bases outside the gene matches. Germline V gives CDR1 SEHNR, CDR2 FQNEAQ (reference sequence). The CDR3 runs 14 residues. The CDR3 loop is CASSIDSGKDEQFF. CDR3 DNA: TGTGCCAGCAGCATCGATAGCGGGAAGGATGAGCAGTTCTTC. The variable domain in full, completed from reference TRBV7-9 and TRBJ2-1, reads DTGVSQNPRHKITKRGQNVTFRCDPISEHNRLYWYRQTLGQGPEFLTYFQNEAQLEKSRLLSDRFSAERPKGSFSTLEIQRTEQGDSAMYLCASSIDSGKDEQFFGPGTRLTVL.

This chain connects TRBV28 to TRBJ1-2; D ambiguous. This CDR3 is 14 amino acids long. CDR1 is MDHEN, CDR2 SYDVKM, per germline. Trimming removed 6 bases from V and 2 bases from J, with 13 bases in between. The CDR3 sequence is CASRLAVTNYGYTF. The CDR3 DNA follows: TGTGCCAGCAGGCTGGCCGTAACAAACTATGGCTACACCTTC.

This chain joins TRBV6-8 and TRBJ2-7; D gene ambiguous. Germline CDR1 reads MNHGY; CDR2 reads SAAAGT. The CDR3 runs to 15 residues. Trimming took off 7 bases at V and 2 bases at J, with 18 bases between the two ends. The CDR3 here is CASTSRFIDTYEQYF. DNA of the CDR3: TGTGCCAGCACATCCCGGTTTATCGACACCTACGAGCAGTACTTC.

The V and J genes are TRBV7-8 and TRBJ2-7; 15 bases line up with TRBD2. Trimming removed 7 bases from V and 0 bases from J; junction bases left unmatched: 10. Germline V lookup: CDR1 SGHVS, CDR2 FQNEAQ. CDR3 length: 18 residues. As DNA, the CDR3 is TGTGCCAGCATCCGGGGACTAGCGGGGGGATTAACCTCCTACGAGCAGTACTTC. The encoded protein is CASIRGLAGGLTSYEQYF.

The V call is TRBV6-5, the J call TRBJ1-4; 8 nucleotides align to TRBD1. The junction had 4 bases not matched to a gene; V was cut back by 6 bases and J by 4 bases. The CDR3 runs to 14 residues. CDR1 is MNHEY and CDR2 is SVGAGI in the germline V gene. As DNA, the CDR3 is TGTGCCAGCAGCCGGACAGGGAATAATGAAAAACTGTTTTTT. Translated, it gives CASSRTGNNEKLFF.

V is TRBV15 and J is TRBJ2-1; D gene uncertain. The CDR3 contains 15 residues. Germline V gene data show CDR1 as LNHNV and CDR2 as YYDKDF (reference sequence). Trimming stripped 0 bases from V and 6 bases from J, with 12 bases between. This CDR3 is CATSRDRTGSNEQFF. In nucleotides, the CDR3 is TGTGCCACCAGCAGAGATCGCACCGGATCCAATGAGCAGTTCTTC.

J is TRBJ2-3 and V is TRBV20-1; a weak D match, TRBD2 (6 bases). This CDR3 contains 17 residues. Trimming removed 3 bases at V and 6 bases at J, with 25 bases between. Germline-derived CDR1 and CDR2 are DFQATT and SNEGSKA (reference sequence). As DNA, the CDR3 is TGCAGTGCTAGGGGCCCTAGGGCGACTAGGGCCTCGGATACGCAGTATTTT. As protein: CSARGPRATRASDTQYF.

In DNA form, the CDR3 reads TGTGCCAGCAGTTTAGACACGACAGGGTCTTTCACTGAAGCTTTCTTT. Its translation is CASSLDTTGSFTEAFF. The V call is TRBV27, the J call TRBJ1-1; 7 bases map to TRBD1. The CDR3 spans 16 residues. Germline V gives CDR1 MNHEY, CDR2 SMNVEV (reference sequence). V was pared by 2 bases and J by 4 bases, with 10 bases of the junction left unmatched.

V is TRBV7-9 and J is TRBJ2-5; either TRBD1 or TRBD2 may fit D (5 bases each). Trimming removed 5 bases from V and 0 bases from J, with 13 bases in between. Germline CDR1 and CDR2: SEHNR and FQNEAQ (reference sequence). CDR3 length equals 15 residues. CDR3 loop: CASSPRDGDQETQYF. The CDR3, as DNA: TGTGCCAGCAGCCCCAGGGACGGGGACCAAGAGACCCAGTACTTC.

CDR3 in DNA: TGTGCAGGTGGCCAGCAGAGCACAGATACGCAGTATTTT. As protein: CAGGQQSTDTQYF. The V gene is TRBV7-2, the J gene TRBJ2-3; D gene unclear. Germline V CDR1 and CDR2: SGHTA, FQGNSA. The CDR3 is made up of 13 amino acids. Complete variable domain (other parts from reference TRBV7-2 and TRBJ2-3): GAGVSQSPSNKVTEKGKDVELRCDPISGHTALYWYRQSLGQGLEFLIYFQGNSAPDKSGLPSDRFSAERTGGSVSTLTIQRTQQEDSAVYLCAGGQQSTDTQYFGPGTRLTVL.

The sample holds one count of this clonotype. The genes are TRBV12-3 or TRBV12-4 and TRBJ1-2; 8 bases are shared with TRBD1. The ends lost 2 bases at V and 6 bases at J; junction bases unmatched: 5. The CDR3 spans 14 residues. The CDR3 is CASSLSQGAHGYTF. Here the CDR3 DNA reads TGTGCCAGCAGTTTAAGTCAGGGGGCCCATGGCTACACCTTC.